These 26 T cell receptor beta chains were all obtained from the same sample, sequenced in a study of radiation and T cells in renal cell carcinoma. Noted time point: baseline pretreatment blood. Treatment reported: 15 Gy SBRT to primary tumor, nephrectomy 4 weeks later. Assay: immunoSEQ multiplex PCR; the TCRdb copy retains only in-frame clones and omits some. The profile shows 130,000 or so clones, nearly 90% of them singletons. This specimen was blood, taken from a patient whose treatment included radiotherapy and nephrectomy. All receptors derive from a woman aged 50 to 65 with renal cell carcinoma.

The rearrangement joins TRBV28 to TRBJ2-3; TRBD2 is a possible D gene (5 bases). CDR1 is MDHEN and CDR2 is SYDVKM in the germline V gene. The CDR3 sequence is 16 residues long. Trimming stripped 3 bases from V and 3 bases from J, with 16 bases between. The CDR3 sequence is CASSFLRSGTTDTQYF. The CDR3 nucleotides are TGTGCCAGCAGTTTTCTGAGAAGCGGCACAACAGATACGCAGTATTTT.

V and J are TRBV7-9 and TRBJ1-5, with 10 bases matching TRBD1. From germline, CDR1 is SEHNR and CDR2 FQNEAQ (reference sequence). The CDR3 has 16 amino acids. With 5 bases clipped from V and 5 bases from J, the junction kept 9 bases outside the gene matches. CDR3 residues: CASSPRDRGPYQPQHF. CDR3 bases: TGTGCCAGCAGCCCGCGGGACAGGGGCCCCTATCAGCCCCAGCATTTT.

This chain connects TRBV6-5 to TRBJ1-2, with TRBD1 as a possible D gene (5 bases). CDR1 is MNHEY, CDR2 SVGAGI, per germline. V lost 5 bases and J lost 6, with 16 bases in between. The CDR3 runs 14 residues. CDR3 region: CASSILRGGNGYTF. DNA of the CDR3: TGTGCCAGCAGTATCCTCCGTGGGGGGAATGGCTACACCTTC.

This clone was seen a handful of times. The chain uses TRBV6-6 and TRBJ1-1; D is unclear. CDR3 length equals 12 residues. The ends were cut back, 4 bases at V and 5 bases at J, with 8 bases in the middle. Germline V gene sequence: CDR1 MNHNY, CDR2 SVGAGI (reference sequence). This chain's CDR3 is CASSSERTEAFF. CDR3 in DNA: TGTGCCAGCAGTTCCGAGAGGACTGAAGCTTTCTTT.

The genes are TRBV7-9 and TRBJ1-5; D is unclear. Per the germline V gene, CDR1 is SEHNR and CDR2 is FQNEAQ (reference sequence). The V end was cut by 1 base, the J end by 7 bases, with 5 bases between. The CDR3 spans 12 residues. The CDR3 here is CASSLGGQPQHF. The CDR3 DNA reads as TGTGCCAGCAGCTTAGGTGGGCAGCCCCAGCATTTT.

The chain has TRBV10-3 and TRBJ2-7; TRBD2 matches at 15 bases. Per germline, CDR1 ENHRY and CDR2 SYGVKD. V shed 1 base and J 2 bases; nucleotides not matched to a gene: 6. The CDR3 is made up of 18 amino acids. CDR3 in DNA: TGTGCCATCAGTGAGTTCGGGACTAGCGGGGGGCCTCCCTACGAGCAGTACTTC. Translated, it gives CAISEFGTSGGPPYEQYF.

The V call is TRBV25-1, the J call TRBJ2-1; 9 positions agree with TRBD1. V shed 3 bases and J 15 bases; nucleotides not matched to a gene: 6. The germline V gene has CDR1 MGHDK and CDR2 SYGVNS. The CDR3 covers 12 residues. CDR3 sequence: CASSEPGQGPFF. The CDR3 DNA sequence: TGTGCCAGCAGTGAGCCGGGACAGGGACCGTTCTTC.

This clone was observed a handful of times. The chain has TRBV19 and TRBJ2-1; the match to TRBD2 covers 7 bases. J was trimmed by 4 bases and V by 6 bases; bases with no gene match: 12. The CDR3 spans 16 residues. Germline CDR1 and CDR2: LNHDA and SQIVND (reference sequence). The CDR3 DNA is TGTGCCAGTAGGGATCCTGGGAGGGGCGCATACAATGAGCAGTTCTTC. As protein: CASRDPGRGAYNEQFF.

V gene TRBV30 combines with J gene TRBJ2-2, with 7 bases identical to TRBD1. Looked up from germline, CDR1 is GTSNPN and CDR2 is SVGIG (reference sequence). Trimming removed 1 base from V and 6 bases from J; junction bases left unmatched: 2. The CDR3 spans 13 residues. CDR3 amino acids: CAWSEQGAGELFF. CDR3 nucleotides: TGTGCCTGGAGTGAGCAGGGGGCCGGGGAGCTGTTTTTT.

V and J are TRBV7-9 and TRBJ1-1; 7 nucleotides line up with TRBD1. This CDR3 contains 15 residues. CDR1 and CDR2 from the germline V gene are SEHNR and FQNEAQ (reference sequence). The V gene end was trimmed by 5 bases and the J gene end by 0 bases; junction bases not matched to a gene: 6. CDR3 loop: CASSLPGQLNTEAFF. As DNA, the CDR3 is TGTGCCAGCAGCCTTCCGGGACAGCTGAACACTGAAGCTTTCTTT.

This chain joins TRBV4-2 and TRBJ2-7; 7 bases align to TRBD1. This CDR3 region has 15 residues. Trimming at V came to 4 bases and at J to 0 bases, leaving 6 bases not matched to a gene. Germline lookup yields CDR1 LGHNA and CDR2 YNFKEQ. DNA of the CDR3: TGTGCCAGCAGCCCGCGACAGGGCTTCTCCTACGAGCAGTACTTC. Translation gives CASSPRQGFSYEQYF.

This clone was picked up a small number of times. J is TRBJ2-3 and V is TRBV9; 7 positions agree with TRBD2. V trimming: 0 bases; J trimming: 1 base; junction bases outside the gene matches: 5. Germline V CDR1 and CDR2: SGDLS, YYNGEE. The CDR3 runs to 16 residues. The CDR3, as DNA: TGTGCCAGCAGCGTAGGTGGGGGGGTTCGCACAGATACGCAGTATTTT. This gives the protein CASSVGGGVRTDTQYF.

The rearrangement links TRBV7-9 to TRBJ1-1; maybe TRBD1 (6 bases). V lost 2 bases and J lost 1, with 17 bases in between. Per the germline V gene, CDR1 is SEHNR and CDR2 is FQNEAQ (reference sequence). The CDR3 extends over 17 amino acids. CDR3 DNA sequence: TGTGCCAGCAGCTTACCCGGCTTGAACAGGGAGAACACTGAAGCTTTCTTT. It specifies CASSLPGLNRENTEAFF.

The chain recombines TRBV2 with TRBJ2-4; 10 bases match TRBD1. The CDR3 is 16 amino acids. V shed 6 bases and J 0 bases; nucleotides not matched to a gene: 5. The germline V gene has CDR1 SNHLY and CDR2 FYNNEI. In DNA form, the CDR3 reads TGTGCCAGCAGCAGGGACAGGGGAGCAGCCAAAAACATTCAGTACTTC. Translation gives CASSRDRGAAKNIQYF.

This chain joins TRBV5-1 and TRBJ2-3; D is perhaps TRBD1 or TRBD2 (5 bases each). Trimming stripped 4 bases from V and 4 bases from J, with 16 bases between. The CDR3 is 15 residues long. Germline CDR1 reads SGHRS; CDR2 reads YFSETQ. CDR3 region: CASSVTSVGADTQYF. The CDR3 bases are TGCGCCAGCAGCGTGACATCCGTGGGGGCAGATACGCAGTATTTT.

The V call is TRBV4-1, the J call TRBJ2-2; TRBD1 might be the D (5 bases). Trimming pared 4 bases from V and 1 base from J, leaving 16 bases between. The CDR3 has 17 residues. Germline values: CDR1 MGHRA, CDR2 YSYEKL. In DNA, the CDR3 is TGCGCCAGCAGCCGCCAGGGCGGAACAGAGAACACCGGGGAGCTGTTTTTT. It yields the protein CASSRQGGTENTGELFF.

This sequence joins TRBV2 and TRBJ2-5, with D hard to call. Germline assignment: CDR1 SNHLY and CDR2 FYNNEI. The V end lost 6 bases, the J end lost 5 bases, and 10 bases lay between the germline ends. The length of the CDR3 is 12 residues. CDR3 nucleotide sequence: TGTGCCAGCAGGGTCCCCCCGGAGACCCAGTACTTC. Translation gives CASRVPPETQYF. Drawing the rest from reference TRBV2 and TRBJ2-5, the complete variable domain is EPEVTQTPSHQVTQMGQEVILRCVPISNHLYFYWYRQILGQKVEFLVSFYNNEISEKSEIFDDQFSVERPDGSNFTLKIRSTKLEDSAMYFCASRVPPETQYFGPGTRLLVL.

In this sample, this clone turned up a few times. The chain employs TRBV4-1 and TRBJ1-2, with 8 bases aligning to TRBD1. The CDR3 contains 18 residues. CDR1 and CDR2 from the germline V gene are MGHRA and YSYEKL. V lost 4 bases to trimming and J lost 1 base; unmatched junction nucleotides: 14. The CDR3 protein is CASSLSKTQTGVNYGYTF. CDR3 sequence (DNA): TGCGCCAGCAGCCTCTCAAAGACACAGACAGGGGTTAACTATGGCTACACCTTC.

The genes are TRBV2 and TRBJ1-6; D not certain. Germline assignment: CDR1 SNHLY and CDR2 FYNNEI. The CDR3 consists of 14 residues. V lost 1 base to trimming and J lost 7 bases, with 8 bases between them. The CDR3 spells CASSEGSGNSPLHF. The CDR3 bases are TGTGCCAGCAGTGAAGGCAGTGGGAATTCACCCCTCCACTTT.

The chain uses TRBV6-6 and TRBJ1-3; 8 bases match TRBD1. The CDR3 totals 15 residues. Germline CDR1 is MNHNY and CDR2 is SVGAGI (reference sequence). V shed 5 bases and J 7 bases; nucleotides not matched to a gene: 10. The CDR3 sequence: CASSTDRGPLNTIYF. CDR3 in DNA: TGTGCCAGCAGTACAGACAGGGGACCTCTGAACACCATATATTTT.

The gene calls are TRBV7-9 and TRBJ2-1; 7 bases are a match to TRBD1. V gave up 5 bases and J gave up 5 bases; unmatched junction bases: 12. The germline gives CDR1 SEHNR, CDR2 FQNEAQ (reference sequence). The CDR3 consists of 16 residues. The CDR3 here is CASSQIPGQRNNEQFF. The DNA for the CDR3 is TGTGCCAGCAGCCAAATTCCGGGACAGAGAAACAATGAGCAGTTCTTC.

The chain links TRBV7-2 to TRBJ1-1; D unclear. CDR3 length: 15 amino acids. Germline V gives CDR1 SGHTA, CDR2 FQGNSA. V was pared by 0 bases and J by 1 base, with 9 bases between. The CDR3 loop reads CASSLAIGKNTEAFF. CDR3 bases: TGTGCCAGCAGCTTAGCCATAGGGAAGAACACTGAAGCTTTCTTT.

The chain uses TRBV6-6 and TRBJ2-2; TRBD1 matches at 7 bases. The CDR3 is 16 amino acids. The V gene's germline CDR1 is MNHNY and CDR2 SVGAGI (reference sequence). Trimming at V came to 5 bases and at J to 5 bases, leaving 11 bases not matched to a gene. The CDR3 reads CASSPRDRVGTGELFF. DNA for the CDR3: TGTGCCAGCAGTCCCCGAGACAGGGTTGGAACCGGGGAGCTGTTTTTT.

The table lists this clone with a few counts. The genes are TRBV19 and TRBJ2-2; TRBD2 might be the D (5 bases). V gave up 2 bases and J gave up 5 bases, with 6 bases separating them. Germline V lookup: CDR1 LNHDA, CDR2 SQIVND (reference sequence). This CDR3 comprises 13 residues. CDR3 sequence reads: CASSIWETGELFF. As DNA, the CDR3 is TGTGCCAGTAGTATATGGGAGACCGGGGAGCTGTTTTTT.

The chain joins TRBV19 to TRBJ2-7, with D perhaps assigned TRBD1 or TRBD2 (7 bases each). CDR3 size: 15 residues. CDR1 and CDR2 (germline): LNHDA, SQIVND (reference sequence). V shed 5 bases and J shed 4 bases, with 18 bases lying between them. The CDR3 sequence is CASSSQGGQVYEQYF. The CDR3 DNA is TGTGCCAGTAGTTCCCAGGGGGGGCAAGTATACGAGCAGTACTTC.

The V gene is TRBV7-9, the J gene TRBJ2-3, with 10 bases that match TRBD2. Per the germline V gene, CDR1 is SEHNR and CDR2 is FQNEAQ (reference sequence). The CDR3 runs 16 residues. With 5 bases clipped from V and 2 bases from J, the junction kept 7 bases outside the gene matches. This CDR3 is CASSPFSGGTTDTQYF. CDR3 nucleotides: TGTGCCAGCAGCCCCTTTAGCGGGGGGACCACAGATACGCAGTATTTT.